These 5 T cell receptor beta chains came from one sample sequenced in a study of OX40 agonist ivuxolimab in advanced cancers. Clones were sequenced by immunoSEQ multiplex PCR, and TCRdb holds only the in-frame ones, with some missing. This table has roughly 59,000 clones, 75% to 90% appearing once. Sample: CD4+ or CD8+ T cells sorted from blood, taken in a trial of the OX40 agonist ivuxolimab. These receptors were obtained from an adult with an advanced solid tumor such as melanoma, head and neck, liver or kidney cancer.

This chain links TRBV5-1 with TRBJ2-1; D not resolved. CDR3 length: 12 amino acids. Germline CDR1 is SGHRS and CDR2 is YFSETQ. V shed 4 bases and J shed 9 bases, with 11 bases lying between them. CDR3 DNA sequence: TGCGCCAGCAGCAATAGTCTTAGTGAGCAGTTCTTC. Translating it yields CASSNSLSEQFF.

V usage is TRBV6-6 and J usage is TRBJ2-7, with TRBD2 identical over 9 bases. V lost 2 bases to trimming and J lost 5 bases; unmatched junction nucleotides: 10. The germline V gene encodes CDR1 MNHNY and CDR2 SVGAGI (reference sequence). This CDR3 is 16 amino acids long. The CDR3 reads CASSYPSVSGRNEQYF. The DNA for the CDR3 is TGTGCCAGCAGTTACCCCTCGGTTAGCGGGAGAAACGAGCAGTACTTC.

The chain joins TRBV28 to TRBJ2-3; tentative D call: TRBD1 (5 bases). CDR1 and CDR2 (germline): MDHEN, SYDVKM. This CDR3 contains 15 residues. Trimming shortened V by 6 bases and J by 6 bases, and 19 bases separated the two germline ends. CDR3 nucleotide sequence: TGTGCCAGCAGCCCTAGACTGGGGCACAGTGATACGCAGTATTTT. Translating it yields CASSPRLGHSDTQYF. Combining the CDR3 with reference TRBV28 and TRBJ2-3 gives the whole variable domain DVKVTQSSRYLVKRTGEKVFLECVQDMDHENMFWYRQDPGLGLRLIYFSYDVKMKEKGDIPEGYSVSREKKERFSLILESASTNQTSMYLCASSPRLGHSDTQYFGPGTRLTVL.

The chain links TRBV11-2 to TRBJ2-3, with TRBD2 matching 8 bases. Per the germline V gene, CDR1 is SGHAT and CDR2 is FQNNGV. Losses at the gene ends were 9 bases for V and 2 bases for J; bases not matched to a gene: 10. The CDR3 totals 15 residues. CDR3 in DNA: TGTGCCAGTGCCCTAGCGGGCCCAAACACAGATACGCAGTATTTT. Its translation: CASALAGPNTDTQYF.

The rearrangement joins TRBV28 to TRBJ2-7, with TRBD1 matching over 10 bases. With V trimmed by 6 bases and J by 6 bases, 8 bases remained unmatched. The CDR3 sequence is 14 residues long. Germline V CDR1 and CDR2: MDHEN, SYDVKM. The CDR3 is CASRPRQGALEQYF. The CDR3 nucleotides are TGTGCCAGCAGGCCTCGACAGGGGGCTCTCGAGCAGTACTTC.